The 9 T cell receptor beta chains reported below all come from one sample, sequenced in a study of blood T cell repertoires in COVID-19. Produced via immunoSEQ multiplex PCR; TCRdb's table is partial and in-frame only. The table includes roughly 300,000 clones, under 90% detected once. Sequenced input: PBMCs or T cells enriched from blood (not recorded which). Source of these receptors: a woman aged 18-29 years who had recovered from COVID-19.

This clone was seen many times. The chain uses TRBV7-2 and TRBJ1-1; 8 bases match TRBD1. CDR3 length: 16 residues. Germline CDR1 SGHTA, CDR2 FQGNSA. Germline trimming cut 4 bases from V and 4 bases from J; bases unmatched to any gene: 11. The CDR3 loop is CASSSRDRRYSTEAFF. The CDR3 DNA sequence: TGTGCCAGCAGCTCCCGGGACAGGCGATATAGCACTGAAGCTTTCTTT.

This chain uses TRBV6-5 with TRBJ1-5, with 7 bases lining up with TRBD1. The CDR3 loop spans 15 amino acids. Trimming took 6 bases from V and 3 from J; bases not matched to a gene: 8. Germline V gives CDR1 MNHEY, CDR2 SVGAGI. This CDR3 is CASSSVGQVNQPQHF. CDR3 in DNA: TGTGCCAGCAGCTCCGTCGGACAGGTCAATCAGCCCCAGCATTTT.

With regard to this clone: This specimen includes other DNA sequences encoding the same CDR3. The rearrangement uses TRBV19 and TRBJ1-1; possibly TRBD1 for D (5 bases). This CDR3 is 13 amino acids long. Trimming removed 6 bases at V and 0 bases at J, with 8 bases between. The germline CDR1 and CDR2 sequences are LNHDA and SQIVND (reference sequence). The CDR3 here is CASSLGLNTEAFF. The CDR3 DNA reads as TGTGCCAGTAGCCTGGGGCTGAACACTGAAGCTTTCTTT.

The rearrangement joins TRBV4-1 to TRBJ2-7, with 7 bases that match TRBD1. The CDR3 is 15 residues long. V trimming: 4 bases; J trimming: 0 bases; junction bases outside the gene matches: 6. The germline V gene encodes CDR1 MGHRA and CDR2 YSYEKL. Here the CDR3 DNA reads TGCGCCAGCAGCCCTACAGGGGCCAGCTCCTACGAGCAGTACTTC. It encodes CASSPTGASSYEQYF.

V usage is TRBV11-2 and J usage is TRBJ1-1; 9 bases fit TRBD1. V trimming: 1 base; J trimming: 4 bases; junction bases outside the gene matches: 4. This CDR3 region has 15 residues. In germline, CDR1 is SGHAT, CDR2 FQNNGV. The CDR3 reads CASSLGGQGSTEAFF. The CDR3 nucleotides read TGTGCCAGCAGCTTAGGAGGACAGGGGTCCACTGAAGCTTTCTTT.

Concerning this clone: Other nucleotide sequences from this sample produce the same CDR3. The rearrangement joins TRBV30 to TRBJ2-3; tentatively, D is TRBD1 (5 bases). Trimming pared 0 bases from V and 1 base from J, leaving 5 bases between. This CDR3 is built from 13 residues. Germline CDR1 GTSNPN, CDR2 SVGIG (reference sequence). Written as DNA, the CDR3 is TGTGCCTGGAGTGTAGGGGGCACAGATACGCAGTATTTT. It codes for CAWSVGGTDTQYF.

The gene calls are TRBV6-2 or TRBV6-3 and TRBJ1-1; no clear D. V dropped 4 bases and J dropped 1 base, with 10 bases sitting between them. Germline-derived CDR1 and CDR2 are MNHEY and SVGEGT. The CDR3 runs 14 residues. The CDR3 DNA is TGTGCCAGCAGTTCCCAGGTTCAGAACACTGAAGCTTTCTTT. Its translation: CASSSQVQNTEAFF.

This CDR3 reads CASSLNGQGGEKLFF. In DNA form, the CDR3 reads TGTGCCAGCAGCCTGAACGGACAGGGAGGTGAAAAACTGTTTTTT. The chain couples TRBV7-9 to TRBJ1-4; the match to TRBD1 covers 8 bases. CDR1 and CDR2 (germline): SEHNR, FQNEAQ (reference sequence). Trimming took 5 bases from V and 7 from J; bases not matched to a gene: 9. This CDR3 spans 15 amino acids.

The chain carries TRBV3-1 (or the pseudogene TRBV3-2) and TRBJ2-2; 9 positions match TRBD1. CDR1 LGHDT and CDR2 YNNKEL come from the germline V gene (reference sequence). The CDR3 loop spans 15 amino acids. V shed 5 bases, J shed 4 bases, and the junction held 5 bases outside the gene matches. In DNA, the CDR3 is TGTGCCAGCAGCTACCGACAGGGGGGCACCGGGGAGCTGTTTTTT. This encodes CASSYRQGGTGELFF.